This T cell receptor (beta chain) is from a study of T cells in tuberculosis. Points from the study as a whole: Active tuberculosis cases were adults; controls were adolescents.

Germline CDR1 is MNHEY and CDR2 is SVGAGI. Trimming stripped 4 bases from V and 5 bases from J, with 11 bases between. The CDR3 has 13 residues. At study entry, adolescents had tuberculin skin tests and IGRA screening. Each clinical donor contributed on average approximately 93,000 T cells from unsorted cryopreserved PBMC. This table comes from immunoSEQ multiplex PCR, and its TCRdb copy is limited to in-frame clones, with some not included. The table lists roughly 41,000 clones, around 93% of them singletons, with 12% in the top ten. With regard to this clone: The antigen is not known.

The sequencing sample was made of PBMCs. This chain connects TRBV6-5 to TRBJ1-2; no clear D gene. The sequence came from a donor between 5 and 29 years old with latent tuberculosis or without tuberculosis infection. Some clones in this sample may be carry-over from other donors' samples. In DNA, the CDR3 is TGTGCCAGCAGTTGGAGGTCGGAATATGGCTACACCTTC. Protein: CASSWRSEYGYTF.